This is a list of T cell receptor beta chains from one sample in a study of type 1 regulatory T cells. TCRdb redid the calling of the reads with MiXCR, one entry per CDR3 protein. This sample has tens of thousands of distinct CDR3 sequences, with around 20% found just once. Their antigen targets remain unknown. Sequenced: cultured type 1 regulatory T (Tr1) cells, either the whole culture or a sorted fraction (not recorded which). The receptors stem from a human donor in good health. Each CDR3 is given with its conserved first and last residue. D genes are given only for firm matches. Clone size, where shown, is once, few, many, or a class for clones that have expanded.

CDR3: CASSRGTGSQETQYF
DNA: TGCGCCAGCAGCCGAGGGACAGGGTCTCAAGAGACCCAGTACTTC
V: TRBV5-1
D: TRBD1
J: TRBJ2-5
size: few

CDR3: CSAGASLNTEAFF
DNA: TGCAGCGCCGGCGCCAGCCTGAACACTGAAGCTTTCTTT
V: TRBV29-1
D: -
J: TRBJ1-1
size: few

CDR3: CSVTIGGNTEAFF
DNA: TGCAGCGTGACCATCGGGGGGAACACTGAAGCTTTCTTT
V: TRBV29-1
D: -
J: TRBJ1-1
size: -

CDR3: CAISELAGGNNEKFF
DNA: TGTGCCATCAGTGAGCTAGCGGGAGGGAACAATGAGAAGTTCTTC
V: TRBV10-3
D: TRBD2
J: TRBJ2-1
size: -

CDR3: CASSSTQGVNTEAFF
DNA: TGTGCCAGCAGCTCGACTCAGGGAGTGAACACTGAAGCTTTCTTT
V: TRBV7-9
D: -
J: TRBJ1-1
size: -

CDR3: CASSVAGAGRETQYF
DNA: TGTGCCAGCAGCGTAGCCGGGGCAGGGCGAGAGACCCAGTACTTC
V: TRBV9
D: -
J: TRBJ2-5
size: -

CDR3: CSARDIGFGNTGELFF
DNA: TGCAGTGCTAGAGATATCGGTTTTGGGAACACCGGGGAGCTGTTTTTT
V: TRBV20-1
D: -
J: TRBJ2-2
size: once

CDR3: CATSEGTENQPQHF
DNA: TGTGCCACCAGTGAAGGGACAGAGAATCAGCCCCAGCATTTT
V: TRBV24-1
D: TRBD1
J: TRBJ1-5
size: many

CDR3: CSARMREWTDTQYF
DNA: TGCAGTGCTAGAATGCGGGAGTGGACAGATACGCAGTATTTT
V: TRBV20-1
D: TRBD2
J: TRBJ2-3
size: -

CDR3: CASSRSEGAHGYTF
DNA: TGCGCCAGCAGCCGTTCAGAGGGGGCTCATGGCTACACCTTC
V: TRBV5-1
D: TRBD1
J: TRBJ1-2
size: many

CDR3: CASRRQAWYEQYF
DNA: TGTGCCAGCAGACGACAGGCTTGGTACGAGCAGTACTTC
V: TRBV5-5
D: -
J: TRBJ2-7
size: -

CDR3: CASSLDGLNTEAFF
DNA: TGCGCCAGCAGCTTGGACGGATTGAACACTGAAGCTTTCTTT
V: TRBV5-1
D: -
J: TRBJ1-1
size: few

CDR3: CASSYSFDSEGPYEQYF
DNA: TGTGCCAGCAGTTACTCGTTCGACAGCGAGGGGCCCTACGAGCAGTACTTC
V: TRBV6-2/TRBV6-3
D: -
J: TRBJ2-7
size: -

CDR3: CASSLGTSGTEGTQYF
DNA: TGTGCCAGCAGCTTAGGGACTAGCGGGACCGAGGGGACCCAGTACTTC
V: TRBV7-8
D: TRBD2
J: TRBJ2-5
size: many

CDR3: CASSLQVSYNEQFF
DNA: TGTGCCAGCAGTTTACAAGTCTCCTACAATGAGCAGTTCTTC
V: TRBV7-2
D: -
J: TRBJ2-1
size: -

CDR3: CASSLLSSGGSYEQYF
DNA: TGCGCCAGCAGCTTGCTCTCCAGCGGAGGGTCCTACGAGCAGTACTTC
V: TRBV5-1
D: -
J: TRBJ2-7
size: few

CDR3: CASSELRTDTQYF
DNA: TGTGCCAGCAGTGAATTGCGCACAGATACGCAGTATTTT
V: TRBV6-1
D: -
J: TRBJ2-3
size: many

CDR3: CASKTTGAGGKLFF
DNA: TGTGCCAGCAAAACTACAGGGGCCGGAGGTAAACTGTTTTTT
V: TRBV27
D: TRBD1
J: TRBJ1-4
size: few

CDR3: CASSSTGTRPDEQYF
DNA: TGCGCCAGCAGCTCCACCGGGACTCGGCCCGACGAGCAGTACTTC
V: TRBV5-1
D: -
J: TRBJ2-7
size: -

CDR3: CSARDRSRIKANVLTF
DNA: TGCAGTGCTAGAGATCGCAGTCGTATTAAGGCCAACGTCCTGACTTTC
V: TRBV20-1
D: -
J: TRBJ2-6
size: -

CDR3: CASSEALLGLAGENEQFF
DNA: TGTGCCAGCAGTGAAGCGCTTCTGGGACTAGCGGGAGAGAATGAGCAGTTCTTC
V: TRBV6-1
D: TRBD2
J: TRBJ2-1
size: many

CDR3: CASSLTGSTEAFF
DNA: TGCGCCAGCAGCCTGACAGGGTCCACTGAAGCTTTCTTT
V: TRBV5-1
D: TRBD1
J: TRBJ1-1
size: -

CDR3: CSAAGPTNSPLHF
DNA: TGCAGTGCTGCCGGGCCGACTAATTCACCCCTCCACTTT
V: TRBV20-1
D: -
J: TRBJ1-6
size: -

CDR3: CASSLSDRAYGDTQYF
DNA: TGCGCCAGCAGCCTCTCTGACAGGGCCTATGGAGATACGCAGTATTTT
V: TRBV5-1
D: TRBD1
J: TRBJ2-3
size: few

CDR3: CASSPLWGPTSEAFF
DNA: TGTGCCAGCAGTCCTCTGTGGGGCCCCACCTCTGAAGCTTTCTTT
V: TRBV2
D: -
J: TRBJ1-1
size: few

CDR3: CASSEFRDGSSGANVLTF
DNA: TGTGCCAGCAGTGAATTCCGGGACGGCAGCTCTGGGGCCAACGTCCTGACTTTC
V: TRBV25-1
D: -
J: TRBJ2-6
size: few

CDR3: CASSYKGLAGNYEQYF
DNA: TGTGCCAGCAGCTACAAGGGACTAGCGGGGAACTACGAGCAGTACTTC
V: TRBV27
D: TRBD2
J: TRBJ2-7
size: -

CDR3: CASSRETEAFF
DNA: TGTGCCAGCAGTAGGGAGACTGAAGCTTTCTTT
V: TRBV12-3/TRBV12-4
D: -
J: TRBJ1-1
size: few

CDR3: CASSGGGTSVYEQYF
DNA: TGTGCCAGCAGTGGGGGTGGGACATCCGTTTACGAGCAGTACTTC
V: TRBV2
D: -
J: TRBJ2-7
size: few

CDR3: CASEGAGLYNEQFF
DNA: TGTGCCAGCGAGGGAGCGGGCCTTTACAATGAGCAGTTCTTC
V: TRBV4-2
D: -
J: TRBJ2-1
size: -

CDR3: CSAHWGRGQPQHF
DNA: TGCAGTGCCCATTGGGGTCGCGGTCAGCCCCAGCATTTT
V: TRBV20-1
D: -
J: TRBJ1-5
size: few

CDR3: CASSNLAGASDTQYF
DNA: TGTGCCAGCAGTAACCTAGCGGGAGCCTCAGATACGCAGTATTTT
V: TRBV6-4
D: TRBD2
J: TRBJ2-3
size: -

CDR3: CACWTGTYGYTF
DNA: TGTGCCTGTTGGACAGGGACCTATGGCTACACCTTC
V: TRBV30
D: TRBD1
J: TRBJ1-2
size: many

CDR3: CASSYKGPHEQFF
DNA: TGTGCCAGCAGTTACAAGGGCCCCCATGAGCAGTTCTTC
V: TRBV6-2/TRBV6-3
D: -
J: TRBJ2-1
size: -

CDR3: CASRQGTNTGELFF
DNA: TGTGCCAGCAGGCAGGGTACGAACACCGGGGAGCTGTTTTTT
V: TRBV6-8
D: -
J: TRBJ2-2
size: many

CDR3: CASRPRELKNIQYF
DNA: TGTGCCAGCAGGCCTCGGGAGCTCAAAAACATTCAGTACTTC
V: TRBV12-3/TRBV12-4
D: -
J: TRBJ2-4
size: -

CDR3: CASSLVLAGSGTQYF
DNA: TGCGCCAGCAGCTTGGTTTTGGCGGGGAGTGGTACGCAGTATTTT
V: TRBV5-1
D: -
J: TRBJ2-3
size: few

CDR3: CAIAEGIYGYTF
DNA: TGTGCCATCGCCGAAGGGATCTATGGCTACACCTTC
V: TRBV10-3
D: -
J: TRBJ1-2
size: few

CDR3: CASDPSSGAYNEQFF
DNA: TGTGCCAGCGACCCATCTAGCGGAGCGTACAATGAGCAGTTCTTC
V: TRBV28
D: TRBD2
J: TRBJ2-1
size: many

CDR3: CSVSTRGWDTQYF
DNA: TGCAGCGTTAGCACCAGGGGGTGGGATACGCAGTATTTT
V: TRBV29-1
D: TRBD1
J: TRBJ2-3
size: -

CDR3: CASSLTSGSSTGELFF
DNA: TGCGCCAGCAGCTTGACTAGCGGGAGTAGCACCGGGGAGCTGTTTTTT
V: TRBV5-1
D: TRBD2
J: TRBJ2-2
size: many

CDR3: CATSRDVDYEQYF
DNA: TGTGCCACCAGCAGAGACGTCGACTACGAGCAGTACTTC
V: TRBV15
D: -
J: TRBJ2-7
size: few

CDR3: CSARVSGRSGELFF
DNA: TGCAGTGCTAGAGTCAGCGGGAGATCCGGGGAGCTGTTTTTT
V: TRBV20-1
D: TRBD2
J: TRBJ2-2
size: -

CDR3: CASSVASGSLVEQFF
DNA: TGTGCCAGCAGCGTAGCAAGCGGGAGTTTGGTTGAGCAGTTCTTC
V: TRBV9
D: TRBD2
J: TRBJ2-1
size: -

CDR3: CASSTFREQYF
DNA: TGTGCCAGCAGTACCTTTAGAGAGCAGTACTTC
V: TRBV12-3/TRBV12-4
D: -
J: TRBJ2-7
size: -

CDR3: CASSGAATGELFF
DNA: TGTGCCAGCAGCGGGGCCGCAACCGGGGAGCTGTTTTTT
V: TRBV7-2
D: -
J: TRBJ2-2
size: few

CDR3: CASSLFAGVGETQYF
DNA: TGTGCCAGCAGCTTATTTGCAGGGGTTGGAGAGACCCAGTACTTC
V: TRBV7-3
D: -
J: TRBJ2-5
size: -

CDR3: CASGIRETQYF
DNA: TGTGCCAGCGGCATCCGAGAGACCCAGTACTTC
V: TRBV7-8
D: -
J: TRBJ2-5
size: -

CDR3: CASSQPRSRGQGKLFF
DNA: TGTGCCAGCAGTCAACCTCGAAGCAGGGGGCAGGGAAAACTGTTTTTT
V: TRBV7-2
D: TRBD1
J: TRBJ1-4
size: -

CDR3: CVSSVEGSVHRNYGYTF
DNA: TGTGTCAGCAGCGTAGAAGGATCCGTGCACCGTAACTATGGCTACACCTTC
V: TRBV9
D: -
J: TRBJ1-2
size: -

CDR3: CASSPTQANTEAFF
DNA: TGTGCCAGCAGTCCTACACAGGCGAACACTGAAGCTTTCTTT
V: TRBV27
D: -
J: TRBJ1-1
size: few

CDR3: CASQPVSGSGEQFF
DNA: TGCGCCAGCCAACCTGTTAGCGGGAGTGGTGAGCAGTTCTTC
V: TRBV5-1
D: TRBD2
J: TRBJ2-1
size: few

CDR3: CASSFAGRRTEAFF
DNA: TGTGCCAGCAGCTTTGCAGGTAGGAGGACTGAAGCTTTCTTT
V: TRBV7-9
D: -
J: TRBJ1-1
size: -

CDR3: CASSWVGDIQYF
DNA: TGTGCCAGCAGTTGGGTGGGCGACATTCAGTACTTC
V: TRBV12-3/TRBV12-4
D: -
J: TRBJ2-4
size: few

CDR3: CASRRDTEEEKLFF
DNA: TGTGCCAGCAGACGGGACACGGAGGAAGAAAAACTGTTTTTT
V: TRBV12-3/TRBV12-4
D: -
J: TRBJ1-4
size: -

CDR3: CASSFSAASYNEQFF
DNA: TGCGCCAGCAGCTTTAGCGCCGCATCCTACAATGAGCAGTTCTTC
V: TRBV5-1
D: -
J: TRBJ2-1
size: -

CDR3: CASSLDGGTTYNEQFF
DNA: TGCGCCAGCAGCTTGGATGGCGGGACGACCTACAATGAGCAGTTCTTC
V: TRBV5-1
D: -
J: TRBJ2-1
size: few

CDR3: CSASFRDTQYF
DNA: TGCAGTGCTAGTTTTCGAGATACGCAGTATTTT
V: TRBV20-1
D: -
J: TRBJ2-3
size: few

CDR3: CASSVVSGQGPIEQYF
DNA: TGTGCCAGCAGCGTAGTCTCCGGGCAAGGACCCATCGAGCAGTACTTC
V: TRBV9
D: -
J: TRBJ2-7
size: -